This record concerns one TCR beta chain sequence. Trimming cost V 1 base and J 5 bases; bases outside gene matches: 11. CDR1 is SGHTS and CDR2 is YDEGEE in the germline V gene. There are 18 residues in the CDR3. Here immunoSEQ multiplex PCR was the method, and the copy in TCRdb shows in-frame clones only, minus some. The data show approximately 350,000 clones, around 91% seen once. The data were obtained in a study of blood T cell repertoires in COVID-19. In the study overall: The analysed material was cDNA or gDNA that came from T cells, B-cell-depleted T cells, or PBMCs.

V is TRBV5-8 and J is TRBJ2-1; 11 bases are shared with TRBD2. The source is a woman aged 18-35 years who had recovered from COVID-19. Sequencing input: peripheral blood. The CDR3 sequence is CASSLPSGRIPMDNEQFF. The CDR3 coding sequence is TGTGCCAGCAGCTTGCCTAGCGGGAGGATACCCATGGACAATGAGCAGTTCTTC.